What follows is one TCR beta chain and its context. Antigen unknown. These data come from a study of T cells after yellow fever vaccination. Study overall: Each low-cell-number fraction was prepared by means of SMART-Seq v4 Ultra Low Input.

TCRdb re-derived calls from the 5' RACE reads in MiXCR, one entry per CDR3 protein. This sample yields about 550,000 distinct CDR3 sequences, of which about a fifth are seen a single time; roughly an eighth belongs to the top ten. General observations from the study: Primary-vaccination clones mostly resurfaced post-booster (96% CD4, 85% to 90% CD8).

The J segment lost 7 bases and the V segment lost 5 bases, leaving 16 bases of the junction unmatched. Germline CDR1 is DFQATT and CDR2 is SNEGSKA (reference sequence). The CDR3 covers 15 residues. V gene TRBV20-1 combines with J gene TRBJ1-2; TRBD1 agrees at 7 bases. Sequencing was performed on PBMCs, taken 15 days after the yellow fever booster vaccination. The source is a young man who received the YFV17D yellow fever vaccine. CDR3 DNA: TGCAGTGCTCCTTCCACCGGGACAGACCTCTCTGGCTACACCTTC. Residues: CSAPSTGTDLSGYTF.